The T cell receptor beta chain under discussion was sequenced for a study of human T cells and chemical hapten exposure (dated by TCRdb to about 2021). At the level of the whole study: For sensitization, 2% DPC in acetone was applied to a roughly 2 cm by roughly 2 cm area of upper inner arm skin. Throughout the roughly 25-week study period, patients were also given weekly therapeutic DPC doses on the scalp. Patch testing was performed on the upper back with Finn chambers containing 0.01% DPC, and the patch tests were scored after 6 days according to International Contact Dermatitis Research Group standards. The patient cohort, mostly female, included alopecia areata with under or over 50% scalp involvement, alopecia totalis and alopecia universalis. Libraries were pooled for sequencing, and variation in per-sample TCR yields was attributed mainly to small differences in library volumes within the pool. This study followed changes in the peripheral blood TCR repertoire in vivo during primary and secondary sensitization of alopecia patients to the hapten diphenylcyclopropenone (DPC). Patient blood was sampled pre-sensitization (week 0) and at 2, 6 and about 24 weeks after DPC sensitization. Twenty-nine alopecia patients provided blood for TCR sequencing at one to four time points (pre-sensitization, 2, 6 and 24 weeks).

This clonotype was seen a few times. This receptor's antigen is unknown. It has no much larger one-base neighbor in the sample; base qualities were not kept. The intended sense of this specimen's time point label: patch test 1, 2 weeks after DPC sensitization. The sample's treatment or condition, from its label and the paper: therapeutic diphenylcyclopropenone sensitization with weekly scalp DPC. Blood at each patch-test visit was drawn before the patch test was applied. Patients were considered eligible if aged 18 to 70, diagnosed with alopecia and deemed suitable for DPC therapy, and patients were excluded if pregnant. Total RNA was isolated from unfractionated whole blood collected in Tempus Blood RNA tubes. What the research found in general, with its limitations: Patch test score correlated positively with the number of PT1 expanded TCRs, reaching significance at thresholds 8, 16 and 32 but not at 4. Alopecia, a presumed autoimmune disease, was present in all patients, so the immune response of the patients might differ from that of healthy individuals. Significantly more large CDR3 similarity clusters were formed by expanded TCRs than by pre-sensitization or healthy control sets, consistent with antigen-driven responses. Repeated subsampling changed both the strength of the expansion versus patch-test correlation and the threshold at which that correlation became significant. The number of TCRs above 1 in 1000 frequency did not change with DPC sensitization; there was no evidence of global repertoire structure alterations.

There are 14 amino acids in the CDR3, from cysteine to phenylalanine inclusive. Only the CDR3 part of the read is kept: 42 bases, read in frame from the first base. Trimming takes 0 bases from V and 3 bases from J, and the germline ends sit 8 bases apart. The method was RACE. The run used a NextSeq 500. During library preparation, unique molecular identifiers were attached to individual cDNA molecules so that TCRs could be counted quantitatively and reproducibly. Both TCR alpha and TCR beta chains were sequenced from each blood RNA sample. Per the original workflow: Samples had a median of approximately 93,000 TCRs, with a range from roughly 23,224 to 700,000. V, J and CDR3 annotation of the TCR reads was carried out using the Decombinator software suite. To make PS versus PT1 abundance plots, every sample was subsampled to the same number of TCRs (28,000). TCRs were defined as expanded if absent before sensitization and observed at least eight times at the 2-week time point. TCRdb cleaned the public reads at Q25 with fastp, built clones with MiXCR and kept in-frame beta chains. When rows share a CDR3 protein, they turn into one entry using the most common DNA and genes. These V and J calls are TCRdb output, not the study's own analysis. The sample yields about 360,000 distinct CDR3 sequences; approximately 6.9% were counted once. The top ten clones comprise 8.4% of the sample.

This chain joins TRBV12-3 or TRBV12-4 to TRBJ1-1; TRBD1 is perhaps the D gene, given 5 matching bases. Sequenced material: whole blood, taken in connection with sensitization to the hapten diphenylcyclopropenone (DPC). This TCR derives from a young woman with alopecia areata. Some clones in this sample may be carry-over from other donors' samples. CDR3 region: CASSLAPGDTEAFF. The DNA sequence reads TGTGCCAGCAGTTTAGCCCCGGGGGACACTGAAGCTTTCTTT.